A selection of T cell receptor beta chains follows, all from one sample in a study of follicular helper T cells after annual influenza vaccination. Clones were sequenced by immunoSEQ multiplex PCR, and TCRdb holds only the in-frame ones, with some missing. The table lists roughly 4,600 clones, approximately 83% of them singletons. Sample: CXCR5+ CD38- circulating T follicular helper cells from blood, taken on the day of influenza vaccination. Receptor source: an adult who received the influenza vaccine. Both conserved end residues are part of each CDR3. Each record gives: V gene, D gene, CDR3 length, clone size, J gene, CDR3 DNA, CDR3 protein. The D gene is left open where the match is weak. Clone sizes are given selectively: once, few, many, or a class where the clone is expanded.

TRBV23-1	NA	14	NA	TRBJ1-2	TGCGCCAGCAGTCACCCCGACAGTCTCTATGGCTACACCTTC	CASSHPDSLYGYTF
TRBV11-3	TRBD2	17	NA	TRBJ2-3	TGTGCCAGCAGCTTAGATCCGGCGGGGGGAAGCACAGATACGCAGTATTTT	CASSLDPAGGSTDTQYF
TRBV2	TRBD1	14	NA	TRBJ1-2	TGTGCCAGCAGAGGACAGGGCTCGACTTATGGCTACACCTTC	CASRGQGSTYGYTF
TRBV4-2	NA	15	NA	TRBJ2-5	TGTGCCAGCAGCCAAGAAGGGGCAGTTGGGGAGACCCAGTACTTC	CASSQEGAVGETQYF
TRBV5-4	NA	13	NA	TRBJ1-6	TGTGCCAGCAGCTTGCCAGGAAATTCACCCCTCCACTTT	CASSLPGNSPLHF
TRBV5-1	TRBD1	14	NA	TRBJ2-7	TGCGCCAGCAGGGTGACAGGGGGAGCCGACGAGCAGTACTTC	CASRVTGGADEQYF
TRBV5-1	NA	12	NA	TRBJ2-7	TGCGCCAGCAGCTTGGACAGGTACGAGCAGTACTTC	CASSLDRYEQYF
TRBV11-2	NA	13	NA	TRBJ2-5	TGTGCCAGCAGCTTAGGACAGGAAGAGACCCAGTACTTC	CASSLGQEETQYF
TRBV19	NA	16	NA	TRBJ1-2	TGTGCCAGTAGTTTCGACAGGCTGATGGCTAACTATGGCTACACCTTC	CASSFDRLMANYGYTF
TRBV10-3	NA	14	NA	TRBJ1-1	TGTGCCATCAGTGTGGGGGGCATGAACACTGAAGCTTTCTTT	CAISVGGMNTEAFF
TRBV15	NA	14	NA	TRBJ2-1	TGTGCCACCAGCCAACCAGGGCTAGGGAATGAGCAGTTCTTC	CATSQPGLGNEQFF
TRBV10-3	NA	15	NA	TRBJ2-3	TGTGCCATCACAAGTGGCGGTAGGGACACAGATACGCAGTATTTT	CAITSGGRDTDTQYF
TRBV5-1	TRBD2	16	NA	TRBJ2-5	TGCGCCAGCAGCTTGTCTGCCGGGGGGGCCGAAAAGACCCAGTACTTC	CASSLSAGGAEKTQYF
TRBV6-5	NA	16	NA	TRBJ1-3	TGTGCCAGCAGTTACTCGCGGGCTAGAATGGGAAACACCATATATTTT	CASSYSRARMGNTIYF
TRBV29-1	TRBD1	14	once	TRBJ2-7	TGCAGCGTTGACGGGACAGGGGCGTCCTACGAGCAGTACTTC	CSVDGTGASYEQYF
TRBV6-1	NA	12	few	TRBJ2-7	TGTGCCAGCAGAGAGAGCTCCTACGAGCAGTACTTC	CASRESSYEQYF
TRBV10-3	TRBD1	14	few	TRBJ1-6	TGTGCCATCAGCCGGGGACAGGGAGATTCACCCCTCCACTTT	CAISRGQGDSPLHF
TRBV7-3	NA	16	NA	TRBJ2-2	TGTGCCAGCAGCTCCTCCGGGACAACAAACACCGGGGAGCTGTTTTTT	CASSSSGTTNTGELFF
TRBV5-8	TRBD1	15	NA	TRBJ2-2	TGTGCCAGCAGCCGGACAGGGGGCGGTACCGGGGAGCTGTTTTTT	CASSRTGGGTGELFF
TRBV6-8	NA	11	NA	TRBJ2-7	TGTGCCAGCAGCCAACGGAGCGAGCAGTACTTC	CASSQRSEQYF
TRBV7-2	TRBD1	15	few	TRBJ1-6	TGTGCCAGCAGCCACCGGGACAGGGTTAATTCACCCCTCCACTTT	CASSHRDRVNSPLHF
TRBV28	NA	15	NA	TRBJ2-2	TGTGCCAGCAGTCCTCAACAGGGGAACACCGGGGAGCTGTTTTTT	CASSPQQGNTGELFF
TRBV19	TRBD1	16	NA	TRBJ1-5	TGTGCCAGTAGTAGGACAGGGGTTTCGGGCAATCAGCCCCAGCATTTT	CASSRTGVSGNQPQHF
TRBV7-1	NA	13	NA	TRBJ1-5	TGTGCCAGCAGCAGGGGGACGAATCAGCCCCAGCATTTT	CASSRGTNQPQHF
TRBV6-5	TRBD1	15	NA	TRBJ2-5	TGTGCCAGCAGCTCGGGACAGGGACTTGGGGAGACCCAGTACTTC	CASSSGQGLGETQYF
TRBV7-2	TRBD2	15	NA	TRBJ2-7	TGTGCCAGCAGCTTAGTGGCTAGCGGGTTCTACGAGCAGTACTTC	CASSLVASGFYEQYF
TRBV30	NA	17	NA	TRBJ1-1	TGTGCCTGGAGTGGAACGCCTTCAGGACAGACGAACACTGAAGCTTTCTTT	CAWSGTPSGQTNTEAFF
TRBV7-8	NA	13	NA	TRBJ1-6	TGTGCCAGCAGCTTATCAGAGAAATCACCCCTCCACTTT	CASSLSEKSPLHF
TRBV7-7	NA	13	NA	TRBJ1-3	TGTGCCAGCAGCTTAGGGGCTGGAAACACCATATATTTT	CASSLGAGNTIYF
TRBV7-2	NA	12	NA	TRBJ2-3	TGTGCCAGCAGCTTAGGACGAGATACGCAGTATTTT	CASSLGRDTQYF
TRBV4-1	NA	14	NA	TRBJ1-4	TGCGCCAGCAGCCGAGGGGACGGTGGGGAAAAACTGTTTTTT	CASSRGDGGEKLFF
TRBV18	NA	13	NA	TRBJ2-5	TGTGCCAGCTCACCAGATCTCCAAGAGACCCAGTACTTC	CASSPDLQETQYF
TRBV10-1	TRBD1	17	few	TRBJ2-7	TGCGCCAGCAGTGATAGGGGAGTGGGACAGGGGAACAACGAGCAGTACTTC	CASSDRGVGQGNNEQYF
TRBV10-1	TRBD1	16	NA	TRBJ2-7	TGCGCCAGCAGTGCCGAAAGGAACAGGGGCAACTACGAGCGGTACTTC	CASSAERNRGNYERYF
TRBV7-9	TRBD1	15	NA	TRBJ1-1	TGTGCCAGCAGCTTAGCCAGGGGGCGCGACACTGAAGCTTTCTTT	CASSLARGRDTEAFF
TRBV27	TRBD1	16	NA	TRBJ1-1	TGTGCCAGCAGTACCCCAGGGGGAAAGATGAACACTGAAGCTTTCTTT	CASSTPGGKMNTEAFF
TRBV6-5	NA	14	NA	TRBJ2-5	TGTGCCAGCAGCTCCGGGGACTGGGGGGAGACCCAGTACTTC	CASSSGDWGETQYF
TRBV11-3	NA	17	NA	TRBJ1-1	TGTGCCAGCAGCTTAGTTGGGGCCGCGGGTATGAACACTGAAGCTTTCTTT	CASSLVGAAGMNTEAFF
TRBV6-6	TRBD1	15	NA	TRBJ2-5	TGTGCCAGCAGTAAAGGACAGGTGGTAGTGGAGACCCAGTACTTC	CASSKGQVVVETQYF
TRBV7-2	TRBD2	16	NA	TRBJ2-5	TGTGCCAGCAGCCGGACTAGCGGGGGGGTCAAAGAGACCCAGTACTTC	CASSRTSGGVKETQYF
TRBV6-1	NA	11	NA	TRBJ2-3	TGTGCCAGCAGTGGGTGGGATACGCAGTATTTT	CASSGWDTQYF
TRBV7-9	NA	12	once	TRBJ2-5	TGTGCCAGCAGCTCAGTAGGGGAGACCCAGTACTTC	CASSSVGETQYF
TRBV5-1	NA	16	NA	TRBJ2-7	TGCGCCAGCAGCTTGGAGGGGGGCGCGGTTCTGAGGGAGCAGTACTTC	CASSLEGGAVLREQYF
TRBV7-8	TRBD1	13	NA	TRBJ2-1	TGTGCCAGCAGCGCCAACAGGGGGTATGAGCAGTTCTTC	CASSANRGYEQFF
TRBV9	NA	13	few	TRBJ2-2	TGTGCCAGCAGCGTAGACTACACCGGGGAGCTGTTTTTT	CASSVDYTGELFF
TRBV7-2	NA	13	NA	TRBJ1-1	TGTGCCAGCAGCTCGCACCAAGGGACTGAAGCTTTCTTT	CASSSHQGTEAFF
TRBV5-1	TRBD1	15	NA	TRBJ2-7	TGCGCCAGCAGCGGGGGGGACAGGGGCGTCTACGAGCAGTACTTC	CASSGGDRGVYEQYF
TRBV15	NA	19	NA	TRBJ2-4	TGTGCCACCAGCAGAGATATTCGTCGGCAGGGGCTAGCCAAAAACATTCAGTACTTC	CATSRDIRRQGLAKNIQYF
TRBV11-2	TRBD1	17	NA	TRBJ2-7	TGTGCCAGCAGCTTGCTACGGGGACAGGACTACTCCTACGAGCAGTACTTC	CASSLLRGQDYSYEQYF
TRBV5-4	NA	17	NA	TRBJ1-2	TGTGCCAGCAGCTTGCTCGCCAGGGGTGCCTTAAACTATGGCTACACCTTC	CASSLLARGALNYGYTF
TRBV7-9	TRBD1	17	NA	TRBJ1-6	TGTGCCAGCAGCTCGCGTTCGGGACAGGTCTATAATTCACCCCTCCACTTT	CASSSRSGQVYNSPLHF
TRBV19	TRBD1	15	few	TRBJ1-6	TGTGCCAGTAGTATAGAACAGGGGGGGATTTCACCCCTCCACTTT	CASSIEQGGISPLHF
TRBV9	NA	16	NA	TRBJ2-3	TGTGCCAGCAGCGTAGGGAATAGCGGTAGCACAGATACGCAGTATTTT	CASSVGNSGSTDTQYF